The following is a T cell receptor (beta chain) sequence with its context. In this sample, this clonotype turned up a few times. It lacks a known antigen. Qualities for individual bases were not recorded, and no much larger clone is one base off. The receptor library was made with RACE. For sequencing, a NextSeq 500 was employed. Library preparation attached unique molecular identifiers to individual cDNA molecules for quantitative, reproducible TCR counting. For every blood RNA sample, sequencing covered both the TCR alpha and TCR beta chains. The study's processing was this. A median of roughly 98,000 TCRs per sample was observed, with a range of about 23,224 to 690,600. V, J and CDR3 annotation of the TCR reads was carried out using the Decombinator software suite. For PS versus PT1 abundance plots, all samples were subsampled to the same number of TCRs (28,000). TCRs were defined as expanded if absent before sensitization and observed at least eight times at the 2-week time point. TCRdb itself trimmed the public reads at Q25 with fastp, ran MiXCR and retained productive beta chains. Every distinct CDR3 protein forms one entry, paired with its most common genes and DNA. The V and J calls were not made by the authors but by TCRdb's processing. For this sample there are 95,000 or so distinct CDR3 sequences; 10% to 12% appear just once. The ten largest clones represent approximately 3.4% of the sample.

From its cysteine to its phenylalanine, the CDR3 spans 12 amino acids. The only DNA kept is the CDR3, 36 bases in frame from the first base. V sheds 0 bases and J sheds 7 bases, leaving 8 bases between their ends. The germline V gene specifies SGDLS as CDR1 and YYNGEE as CDR2. The time point label on this specimen signifies: patch test 2, 6 weeks after DPC sensitization. Per the publication, the treatment or condition label means: therapeutic diphenylcyclopropenone sensitization with weekly scalp DPC. At each patch-test visit, blood was drawn before the patch test was applied. Patients were considered eligible if aged 18 to 70, diagnosed with alopecia and deemed suitable for DPC therapy, and patients were excluded if pregnant. Total RNA was extracted from unfractionated whole blood collected in Tempus Blood RNA tubes. These data are taken from a study of human T cells and chemical hapten exposure (dated by TCRdb to 2020 to 2023). About the full investigation: For sensitization, 2% DPC in acetone was applied to a roughly 2 cm by roughly 2 cm area of upper inner arm skin. Roughly 30 alopecia patients gave blood for TCR sequencing at one to four time points (pre-sensitization, 2, 6 and 24 weeks). The libraries were sequenced as a pool, and the TCR yield per sample differed mostly because of small variations in library volumes within the pool. Blood was sampled from patients pre-sensitization (week 0) and at 2, 6 and about 24 weeks after DPC sensitization. Patch tests used Finn chambers with 0.01% DPC on the upper back, scored after 6 days by International Contact Dermatitis Research Group standards. Throughout the roughly 24-week study period, patients were also given weekly therapeutic DPC doses on the scalp. Alopecia areata with under or over 50% scalp involvement, alopecia totalis and alopecia universalis were represented in the patient cohort, which was mostly female. In alopecia patients, the study followed how the peripheral blood TCR repertoire changed in vivo over primary and secondary sensitization to diphenylcyclopropenone (DPC), a hapten. Results the study describes overall, beyond this receptor: The number of TCRs above 1 in 1000 frequency did not change with DPC sensitization; there was no evidence of global repertoire structure alterations. Repeated subsampling changed both the strength of the expansion versus patch-test correlation and the threshold at which that correlation became significant. Alopecia, a presumed autoimmune disease, was present in all patients, so the immune response of the patients might differ from that of healthy individuals. A positive correlation was found between the number of PT1 expanded TCRs and patch test score, with significance reached at thresholds 8, 16 and 32 but not 4. Significantly more large CDR3 similarity clusters were formed by expanded TCRs than by pre-sensitization or healthy control sets, consistent with antigen-driven responses.

The source of this sequence is a woman aged 40 to 50 with alopecia areata. Some clones in this sample may be carry-over from other donors' samples. The sequencing used whole blood, collected in connection with sensitization to the hapten diphenylcyclopropenone (DPC). The rearrangement combines TRBV9 with TRBJ2-7; the D gene is perhaps TRBD2, on 5 matching bases. The DNA reads as follows: TGTGCCAGCAGCGTAGTTGGAGGTGAGCAGTACTTC. This is translated as CASSVVGGEQYF.